A selection of T cell receptor beta chains follows, all from one sample in a study of cytomegalovirus exposure and HLA in healthy donors. Repertoires were generated with immunoSEQ multiplex PCR, while TCRdb's copy carries only in-frame clones and drops some. This table has about 140,000 clones, about 90% appearing once. Sequenced: PBMCs. The receptor source for this set is a woman aged 18-35 years in good health and CMV-seropositive. The CDR3 runs from the conserved cysteine through the conserved F or W. D genes are given only for firm matches. Clone size, where shown, is once, few, many, or a class for clones that have expanded.

len: 15; v_gene: TRBV19; j_gene: TRBJ2-7; abundance: .; d_gene: .; CDR3nt: TGTGCCAGTAGTATACGGGCAAGGGGGTCCTACGAGCAGTACTTC; CDR3aa: CASSIRARGSYEQYF
len: 13; v_gene: TRBV19; j_gene: TRBJ2-3; abundance: .; d_gene: .; CDR3nt: TGTGCCAGTAGTAACTTAGGCACAGATACGCAGTATTTT; CDR3aa: CASSNLGTDTQYF
len: 13; v_gene: TRBV27; j_gene: TRBJ1-1; abundance: .; d_gene: .; CDR3nt: TGTGCCAGCAGAAACCAGGGGTCCACTGAAGCTTTCTTT; CDR3aa: CASRNQGSTEAFF
len: 15; v_gene: TRBV2; j_gene: TRBJ1-2; abundance: .; d_gene: .; CDR3nt: TGTGCCAGCAGTGATCTGGCGGTAACCAACTATGGCTACACCTTC; CDR3aa: CASSDLAVTNYGYTF
len: 16; v_gene: TRBV4-3; j_gene: TRBJ2-3; abundance: .; d_gene: .; CDR3nt: TGCGCCAGCAGCCAAGACTACAGGGATGCAAAAGATACGCAGTATTTT; CDR3aa: CASSQDYRDAKDTQYF
len: 14; v_gene: TRBV6-5; j_gene: TRBJ2-7; abundance: .; d_gene: .; CDR3nt: TGTGCCAGCAGTTACTCGAGAAGATCCTACGAGCAGTACTTC; CDR3aa: CASSYSRRSYEQYF
len: 13; v_gene: TRBV13; j_gene: TRBJ1-6; abundance: .; d_gene: TRBD1; CDR3nt: TGTGCCAGCAGCCACAGGGGTCGGTCACCCCTCCACTTT; CDR3aa: CASSHRGRSPLHF
len: 15; v_gene: TRBV27; j_gene: TRBJ2-7; abundance: .; d_gene: TRBD2; CDR3nt: TGTGCCACCTCACCTCCGGGACTAGCGATGAACGAGCAGTACTTT; CDR3aa: CATSPPGLAMNEQYF
len: 15; v_gene: TRBV28; j_gene: TRBJ1-6; abundance: .; d_gene: TRBD1; CDR3nt: TGTGCCAGCAGTTCACCGGAGGGGGCTAGTTCACCCCTCCACTTT; CDR3aa: CASSSPEGASSPLHF
len: 14; v_gene: TRBV9; j_gene: TRBJ1-1; abundance: .; d_gene: .; CDR3nt: TGTGCCAGCAGCGTACAGGGTATGAACACTGAAGCTTTCTTT; CDR3aa: CASSVQGMNTEAFF
len: 14; v_gene: TRBV18; j_gene: TRBJ1-1; abundance: once; d_gene: .; CDR3nt: TGTGCCAGCTCACCCAGGGGTGGAAACACTGAAGCTTTCTTT; CDR3aa: CASSPRGGNTEAFF
len: 14; v_gene: TRBV2; j_gene: TRBJ1-5; abundance: few; d_gene: .; CDR3nt: TGTGCCAGCGGAAGTGGAGGGAGCAATCAGCCCCAGCATTTT; CDR3aa: CASGSGGSNQPQHF
len: 12; v_gene: TRBV2; j_gene: TRBJ1-2; abundance: .; d_gene: .; CDR3nt: TGTGCCGGAAGGGAGATCGAGTTCGGCTACACCTTC; CDR3aa: CAGREIEFGYTF
len: 15; v_gene: TRBV5-1; j_gene: TRBJ2-1; abundance: .; d_gene: TRBD1; CDR3nt: TGCGCCAGCAGCCCCCGGGACAGCTCCTACAATGAGCAGTTCTTC; CDR3aa: CASSPRDSSYNEQFF
len: 13; v_gene: TRBV7-6; j_gene: TRBJ1-2; abundance: .; d_gene: .; CDR3nt: TGTGCCAGCAGCTTAAGGCAGGGGAGAGGCTACACCTTC; CDR3aa: CASSLRQGRGYTF
len: 15; v_gene: TRBV9; j_gene: TRBJ2-3; abundance: .; d_gene: .; CDR3nt: TGTGCCAGCTCCTTCAGCGGTAGCGGCACAGATACGCAGTATTTT; CDR3aa: CASSFSGSGTDTQYF
len: 14; v_gene: TRBV11-3; j_gene: TRBJ2-3; abundance: .; d_gene: .; CDR3nt: TGTGCCAGCAGCTTAAATAGCTACACAGATACGCAGTATTTT; CDR3aa: CASSLNSYTDTQYF
len: 16; v_gene: TRBV2; j_gene: TRBJ2-6; abundance: once; d_gene: TRBD1; CDR3nt: TGTGCCAGCAGTGGCGGGACAGGGTCTGGGGCCAACGTCCTGACTTTC; CDR3aa: CASSGGTGSGANVLTF
len: 14; v_gene: TRBV5-4; j_gene: TRBJ1-1; abundance: .; d_gene: TRBD1; CDR3nt: TGTGCCAGCAGCTGGGGACAGGCTATTACTGAAGCTTTCTTT; CDR3aa: CASSWGQAITEAFF
len: 15; v_gene: TRBV7-9; j_gene: TRBJ2-7; abundance: .; d_gene: TRBD2; CDR3nt: TGTGCCAGCAGACAGCACCGGGAGGGAGTCGTGGAGCAGTACTTC; CDR3aa: CASRQHREGVVEQYF
len: 15; v_gene: TRBV5-6; j_gene: TRBJ2-1; abundance: .; d_gene: TRBD1; CDR3nt: TGTGCCAGCAGTAAGGGGGCTTCCGTATACAATGAGCAGTTCTTC; CDR3aa: CASSKGASVYNEQFF
len: 15; v_gene: TRBV19; j_gene: TRBJ2-1; abundance: .; d_gene: .; CDR3nt: TGTGCCAGTAGTATAATGTCGGGGTTTGGCAATGAGCAGTTCTTC; CDR3aa: CASSIMSGFGNEQFF